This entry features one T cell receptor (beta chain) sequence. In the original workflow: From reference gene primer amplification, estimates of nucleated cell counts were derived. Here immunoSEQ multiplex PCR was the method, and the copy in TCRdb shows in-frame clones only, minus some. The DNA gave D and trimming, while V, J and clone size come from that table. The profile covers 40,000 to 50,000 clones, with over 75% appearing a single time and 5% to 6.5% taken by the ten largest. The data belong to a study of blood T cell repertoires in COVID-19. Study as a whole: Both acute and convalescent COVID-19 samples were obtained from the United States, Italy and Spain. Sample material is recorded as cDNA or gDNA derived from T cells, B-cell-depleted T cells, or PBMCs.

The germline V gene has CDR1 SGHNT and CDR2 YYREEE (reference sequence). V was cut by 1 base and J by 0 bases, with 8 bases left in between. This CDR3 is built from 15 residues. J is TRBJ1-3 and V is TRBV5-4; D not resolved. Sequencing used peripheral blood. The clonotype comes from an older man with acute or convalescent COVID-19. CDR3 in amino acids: CASSLYRNSGNTIYF. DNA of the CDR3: TGTGCCAGCAGCTTGTACAGAAACTCTGGAAACACCATATATTTT.